The entry that follows covers one TCR beta chain sequence. This clonotype was seen repeatedly, ten times or more. The antigen this receptor binds is unknown. The sample holds no much larger clone one base away, and base qualities are not on file. These data come from a study of T-cell reconstitution after alpha-beta-depleted transplantation in children (dated by TCRdb to the mid-2010s). As for the study more broadly: Using TCR repertoire profiling, the study quantitatively followed how T-cell immune reconstitution unfolded in children after TCRalphabeta/CD19-depleted allogeneic hematopoietic cell transplantation.

The CDR3 runs 14 amino acids, cysteine and phenylalanine included. The CDR3 DNA has 42 bases and is translated from base 1. V ends up 6 bases short and J 3 bases short, with an unmatched junction base count of 2. The library was built by means of PCR. This sample was sequenced with an Illumina HiSeq 2500. TCR library preparation used molecular barcoding, with unique molecular identifiers applied to normalize quantification of the TCRbeta repertoire. The public sequencing data were trimmed at Q25 with fastp and processed into clonotypes with MiXCR by TCRdb, which kept only in-frame beta chains. For every CDR3 protein sequence, its rows merge into one entry that carries the most common genes and DNA. Recorded for this sample are just over 350,000 distinct CDR3 sequences; about 14% of them occurred a single time. The ten most abundant clones make up about 3.9% of the sample.

The clonotype comes from a human donor who donated a stem cell graft to a child with Fanconi anemia. The sample here was PBMCs, taken from the stem cell graft. The rearrangement combines TRBV12-3 or TRBV12-4 with TRBJ2-1; TRBD2 aligns with 10 central bases. The bases read TGTGCCAGCAGCGAGCGGGGGGGCTACAATGAGCAGTTCTTC. It encodes CASSERGGYNEQFF.